The 23 T cell receptor beta chains below were found in one sample sequenced in a study of vaccination effects on CD4 cells after COVID-19. ViraFEST used viral peptide pools to expand antigen-specific CD4+ T cells before sequencing. The culture ran for nine to eleven days, and then CD4+ T cells were isolated. Vaccination of participants consisted of two doses of either the BNT162b2 or mRNA-1273 vaccine. No antigen has been identified for these receptors. Clones were sequenced by immunoSEQ multiplex PCR, and TCRdb holds only the in-frame ones, with some missing. The sample yields under 35,000 clones, roughly 70% seen once. The sequencing here drew on CD4+ T cells from PBMCs cultured with HCoV-NL63 spike peptides, taken after COVID-19 vaccination. All receptors come from a human donor who received a COVID-19 vaccine.

This chain links TRBV5-1 with TRBJ1-4, with TRBD1 identical over 7 bases. The V gene end was trimmed by 0 bases and the J gene end by 7 bases; junction bases not matched to a gene: 6. Germline CDR1 SGHRS, CDR2 YFSETQ. The CDR3 runs 15 residues. The CDR3 loop is CASSLGDRTSEKLFF. DNA for the CDR3: TGCGCCAGCAGCTTGGGGGACAGAACCTCTGAAAAACTGTTTTTT.

This clone was recorded a few times. This chain links TRBV6-5 with TRBJ1-5; D gene ambiguous. V was clipped by 5 bases and J by 5 bases, with 7 bases between them. In germline, CDR1 is MNHEY, CDR2 SVGAGI. The CDR3 runs 12 residues. The chain's CDR3 is CASSRPDQPQHF. CDR3 DNA sequence: TGTGCCAGCAGTCGCCCGGATCAGCCCCAGCATTTT.

In its sample, this clone was seen once. The chain joins TRBV11-2 to TRBJ2-1; TRBD2 aligns across 7 bases. Trimming at V came to 2 bases and at J to 6 bases, leaving 7 bases not matched to a gene. Germline V gene sequence: CDR1 SGHAT, CDR2 FQNNGV. This CDR3 contains 15 residues. CDR3 in amino acids: CASSLRLARLNEQFF. The DNA for the CDR3 is TGTGCCAGCAGCTTAAGACTAGCTCGGCTCAATGAGCAGTTCTTC. Combining the CDR3 with reference TRBV11-2 and TRBJ2-1 gives the whole variable domain EAGVAQSPRYKIIEKRQSVAFWCNPISGHATLYWYQQILGQGPKLLIQFQNNGVVDDSQLPKDRFSAERLKGVDSTLKIQPAKLEDSAVYLCASSLRLARLNEQFFGPGTRLTVL.

V and J are TRBV7-8 and TRBJ2-1; 9 positions agree with TRBD1. CDR1 and CDR2 (germline): SGHVS, FQNEAQ. CDR3 length: 18 residues. Trimming took 0 bases from V and 7 from J; bases not matched to a gene: 13. CDR3 sequence (DNA): TGTGCCAGCAGCTTAGCGACAGGGGGGGTCAGTTCGAGGAATGAGCAGTTCTTC. It is translated as CASSLATGGVSSRNEQFF.

J is TRBJ2-5 and V is TRBV5-1; TRBD1 matches 8 bases. CDR1 and CDR2 (germline): SGHRS, YFSETQ. Trimming removed 4 bases from V and 5 bases from J; junction bases left unmatched: 10. This CDR3 is built from 15 residues. CDR3 in amino acids: CASSHRTGIMETQYF. The DNA for the CDR3 is TGCGCCAGCAGCCATCGGACAGGGATCATGGAGACCCAGTACTTC.

This clone was picked up a small number of times. The V call is TRBV6-1, the J call TRBJ1-1, with 7 positions matching TRBD1. Looked up from germline, CDR1 is MNHNS and CDR2 is SASEGT. CDR3 length equals 15 residues. Unmatched junction bases numbered 6, after V lost 0 bases and J lost 5 bases. The CDR3 DNA reads TGTGCCAGCAGTGAAGCTTCGACAGGGAGAACTGAAGCTTTCTTT. Protein: CASSEASTGRTEAFF.

The V gene is TRBV6-5, the J gene TRBJ1-3, with unresolved D. Trimming removed 0 bases from V and 6 bases from J, with 12 bases in between. The germline gives CDR1 MNHEY, CDR2 SVGAGI. The CDR3 spans 15 residues. The CDR3 sequence is CASSYSRLSKNTIYF. As DNA, the CDR3 is TGTGCCAGCAGTTACTCGCGACTTAGCAAAAACACCATATATTTT.

The J gene is TRBJ1-1, the V gene TRBV28; D perhaps matches TRBD1 (5 bases). CDR1 is MDHEN and CDR2 is SYDVKM in the germline V gene. V was clipped by 4 bases and J by 5 bases, with 8 bases between them. The length of the CDR3 is 12 residues. The CDR3: CASSSGSTEAFF. For the CDR3, the DNA is TGTGCCAGCAGTTCAGGGAGTACTGAAGCTTTCTTT.

The V and J genes are TRBV12-3 or TRBV12-4 and TRBJ2-1, with D uncertain. CDR3 length equals 12 residues. V was shortened by 6 bases and J by 6 bases, with 9 bases between the two germline ends. CDR3 nucleotide sequence: TGTGCCAGCAGGGTGGGTCTCAATGAGCAGTTCTTC. Translation gives CASRVGLNEQFF.

This sequence joins TRBV19 and TRBJ2-7; 9 bases map to TRBD1. V shed 5 bases, J shed 5 bases, and the junction held 4 bases outside the gene matches. The germline V gene has CDR1 LNHDA and CDR2 SQIVND (reference sequence). The CDR3 has 13 residues. CDR3 region: CASSRDRDHEQYF. CDR3 nucleotides: TGTGCCAGTAGTCGGGACAGGGACCACGAGCAGTACTTC.

V usage is TRBV5-4 and J usage is TRBJ1-4, with 8 bases lining up with TRBD1. Germline loops: CDR1 SGHNT, CDR2 YYREEE (reference sequence). J gave up 7 bases and V 3 bases, and 8 bases lay outside the gene matches. This CDR3 comprises 15 residues. Here the CDR3 DNA reads TGTGCCAGCAGCTCGACAGGGGCCACGGGTGAAAAACTGTTTTTT. It encodes CASSSTGATGEKLFF.

The chain carries TRBV27 and TRBJ1-2; no clear D gene. CDR3 length: 16 residues. Germline V CDR1 and CDR2: MNHEY, SMNVEV (reference sequence). Deletions cut 4 bases from V and 1 base from J, with 16 bases between. This chain's CDR3 is CASSYLIKGRNYGYTF. CDR3 DNA: TGTGCCAGCAGTTATCTTATCAAAGGGCGTAACTATGGCTACACCTTC.

The chain recombines TRBV5-1 with TRBJ1-6, with 8 bases lining up with TRBD1. Per the germline V gene, CDR1 is SGHRS and CDR2 is YFSETQ. V shed 4 bases, J shed 6 bases, and the junction held 3 bases outside the gene matches. The CDR3 runs to 14 residues. CDR3 nucleotide sequence: TGCGCCAGCAGCCCGGGACAGGCTAATTCACCCCTCCACTTT. Encoded protein: CASSPGQANSPLHF.

The gene calls are TRBV6-5 and TRBJ1-2; D possibly corresponds to TRBD1 (6 bases). CDR1 MNHEY and CDR2 SVGAGI come from the germline V gene. V was trimmed by 6 bases and J by 8 bases, leaving 16 bases between them. This CDR3 has 13 residues. The CDR3, as DNA: TGTGCCAGCAGCTCAGACAGGTATAACGGCTACACCTTC. It translates to CASSSDRYNGYTF.

V is TRBV6-5 and J is TRBJ1-6, with D unclear. This CDR3 has 15 residues. Germline V CDR1 and CDR2: MNHEY, SVGAGI. Trimming shortened V by 8 bases and J by 10 bases, and 21 bases separated the two germline ends. The CDR3 loop reads CASSAGPGGWSPLHF. The CDR3 bases are TGTGCCAGCTCCGCGGGCCCCGGCGGGTGGTCACCCCTCCACTTT.

The chain uses TRBV27 and TRBJ2-7; unclear D gene. CDR1 and CDR2 (germline): MNHEY, SMNVEV (reference sequence). Trimming removed 3 bases from V and 0 bases from J, with 6 bases in between. This CDR3 contains 13 residues. The CDR3 nucleotides read TGTGCCAGCAGTTTCCGGGCCTCCTACGAGCAGTACTTC. Translating it yields CASSFRASYEQYF.

The genes are TRBV7-9 and TRBJ2-5, with D unclear. Trimming stripped 3 bases from V and 4 bases from J, with 12 bases between. Looked up from germline, CDR1 is SEHNR and CDR2 is FQNEAQ (reference sequence). This CDR3 contains 14 residues. The chain's CDR3 is CASSLASLGETQYF. The CDR3 DNA sequence: TGTGCCAGCAGCTTGGCATCGCTAGGAGAGACCCAGTACTTC.

Note on this clone: Other DNA sequences in the same sample also yield this CDR3. J is TRBJ2-3 and V is TRBV6-4, with a tentative D call TRBD2 (7 bases). V lost 0 bases, J lost 2 bases, and 9 bases lay in between. CDR1 and CDR2 (germline): MRHNA, SNTAGT. This CDR3 has 15 residues. The CDR3 nucleotides are TGTGCCAGCAGTGACTCGGGGGGGGCCACAGATACGCAGTATTTT. It translates to CASSDSGGATDTQYF.

The chain combines TRBV12-3 or TRBV12-4 with TRBJ1-5; D is unclear. V was cut by 5 bases and J by 6 bases, with 11 bases left in between. The CDR3 covers 13 residues. As DNA, the CDR3 is TGTGCCAGCAGTCAGCAATCGGGTCAGCCCCAGCATTTT. Protein sequence: CASSQQSGQPQHF.

The chain uses TRBV3-1 (or the pseudogene TRBV3-2) and TRBJ2-1, with 9 nucleotides matching TRBD2. The germline CDR1 and CDR2 sequences are LGHDT and YNNKEL (reference sequence). The CDR3 consists of 19 residues. V shed 4 bases, J shed 4 bases, and the junction held 17 bases outside the gene matches. The CDR3 sequence is CASSPEMLAGIGGYNEQFF. Here the CDR3 DNA reads TGTGCCAGCAGCCCTGAAATGCTAGCGGGGATAGGGGGATACAATGAGCAGTTCTTC.

V and J are TRBV11-2 and TRBJ2-2; D remains ambiguous. Germline values: CDR1 SGHAT, CDR2 FQNNGV. The CDR3 is 14 residues long. The V end lost 4 bases, the J end lost 3 bases, and 9 bases lay between the germline ends. In DNA, the CDR3 is TGTGCCAGCAGCTCCAACTACTACACCGGGGAGCTGTTTTTT. Translation gives CASSSNYYTGELFF.

This clone was counted a few times. This CDR3 is CATSDLVIRQGEVNTEAFF. CDR3 DNA sequence: TGTGCCACCAGTGATTTGGTGATCCGACAGGGAGAGGTGAACACTGAAGCTTTCTTT. This sequence joins TRBV24-1 and TRBJ1-1; 7 bases map to TRBD1. J gave up 0 bases and V 0 bases, and 12 bases lay outside the gene matches. This CDR3 has 19 amino acids. Germline CDR1 reads KGHDR; CDR2 reads SFDVKD.

The chain couples TRBV5-4 to TRBJ1-6, with 8 bases lining up with TRBD1. Germline V gene data show CDR1 as SGHNT and CDR2 as YYREEE (reference sequence). The V and J ends lost 5 bases and 6 bases, in that order; junction bases with no gene match: 7. This CDR3 comprises 15 residues. The DNA of the CDR3 is TGTGCCAGCAGTCGACAGGGGCCGGGTAATTCACCCCTCCACTTT. Translating gives CASSRQGPGNSPLHF.